What follows is one T cell receptor beta chain and its context. Germline CDR1 SGHRS, CDR2 YFSETQ. Trimming stripped 0 bases from V and 6 bases from J, with 19 bases between. This CDR3 is 16 amino acids long. Some clones are missing from TCRdb's copy, which holds only in-frame ones; the method was immunoSEQ multiplex PCR. Here the sample spans fewer than 400,000 clones, approximately 74% being singletons. This sample was included in a study of shared clonotypes between healthy human individuals. The chain links TRBV5-1 to TRBJ2-7, with D tentatively TRBD1 (5 bases). Source material: memory CD4+ T cells sorted from blood. As to subset: CD45RA-negative fraction. This clonotype was obtained from a man aged 25-40 years in good health. The CDR3 DNA sequence: TGCGCCAGCAGCTTGGGCTCAGGGTGGCGGCACCTCGAGCAGTACTTC. Protein: CASSLGSGWRHLEQYF.